Following are 4 T cell receptor beta chains from one sample sequenced in a study of blood T cell repertoires in COVID-19. The method was immunoSEQ multiplex PCR; TCRdb's version includes in-frame clones alone and lacks a portion of them. The sample carries some 140,000 clones, 84% recorded once. Material: peripheral blood. These receptors were collected from a human donor in a cohort sampled during active COVID-19.

This clone turned up a few times. V and J are TRBV28 and TRBJ1-6; 8 nucleotides align to TRBD1. This CDR3 spans 14 amino acids. J lost 8 bases, V lost 10 bases, and 10 bases had no gene match. The germline V gene has CDR1 MDHEN and CDR2 SYDVKM. For the CDR3, the DNA is TGTGCCACGCAGGCAGGGGGCGTATATTCACCCCTCCACTTT. Translating it yields CATQAGGVYSPLHF.

This rearrangement joins TRBV7-2 to TRBJ1-2; D not certain. Germline V gives CDR1 SGHTA, CDR2 FQGNSA. This CDR3 comprises 14 residues. V gave up 2 bases and J gave up 5 bases, with 12 bases separating them. The CDR3 reads CASSLTGRVYGYTF. The CDR3 nucleotides read TGTGCCAGCAGCTTAACGGGGAGGGTATATGGCTACACCTTC.

The chain employs TRBV7-9 and TRBJ1-2; D is perhaps TRBD1 (6 bases). There are 13 residues in the CDR3. V lost 5 bases to trimming and J lost 8 bases, with 15 bases between them. CDR1 SEHNR and CDR2 FQNEAQ come from the germline V gene (reference sequence). The CDR3 protein is CASSQGFLRGYTF. Here the CDR3 DNA reads TGTGCCAGCAGCCAGGGGTTCCTTCGGGGCTACACCTTC. Looking up the rest from reference TRBV7-9 and TRBJ1-2 gives the full variable domain: DTGVSQNPRHKITKRGQNVTFRCDPISEHNRLYWYRQTLGQGPEFLTYFQNEAQLEKSRLLSDRFSAERPKGSFSTLEIQRTEQGDSAMYLCASSQGFLRGYTFGSGTRLTVV.

The chain uses TRBV6-6 and TRBJ1-6, with D possibly being TRBD1 (6 bases). V was clipped by 5 bases and J by 1 base, with 9 bases between them. Germline CDR1 reads MNHNY; CDR2 reads SVGAGI (reference sequence). The CDR3 runs to 15 residues. CDR3 coding DNA: TGTGCCAGCAGTCCCCAGGGGTCCTATAATTCACCCCTCCACTTT. Translating gives CASSPQGSYNSPLHF.